This is a list of T cell receptor beta chains from one sample in a study of T-cell memory formation after mild COVID-19. TCRdb re-derived calls from the 5' RACE reads in MiXCR, one entry per CDR3 protein. The sample contains under 250,000 distinct CDR3 sequences, 15% to 19% of which appear only once. Input material: PBMCs or a T cell subset sorted from them (not recorded which). These receptors all come from an adult woman who had mild COVID-19 (a few samples of this study predate the infection). Cell type and time point are not known. The CDR3 runs from the conserved cysteine through the conserved F or W. The D gene is left open where the match is weak. A clone size is listed for some rows: how often the clone was seen (once, few, many), or a class if it is expanded.

TRBD2 | TRBJ2-3 | . | 16 | TRBV6-6 | TGTGCCAGCAGTCGTGGGGGCGGGAGGAGCACAGATACGCAGTATTTT | CASSRGGGRSTDTQYF
. | TRBJ2-7 | . | 12 | TRBV20-1 | TGCAGTGCGCTACAGGGCTCCTACGAGCAGTACTTC | CSALQGSYEQYF
. | TRBJ2-7 | . | 16 | TRBV28 | TGTGCCAGCAGTTTCTCGCTAGCTGAACTGGCTTACGAGCAGTACTTC | CASSFSLAELAYEQYF
. | TRBJ2-6 | few | 15 | TRBV3-1 | TGTGCCAGCAGCCAAGGGAGAGGTGGGGCCAACGTCCTGACTTTC | CASSQGRGGANVLTF
. | TRBJ1-5 | many | 13 | TRBV12-3/TRBV12-4 | TGTGCCAGCAGTTTAGGCACCAATCAGCCCCAGCATTTT | CASSLGTNQPQHF
. | TRBJ1-1 | few | 13 | TRBV3-1 | TGTGCCAGCAGCCAAGAAATCTACACTGAAGCTTTCTTT | CASSQEIYTEAFF
TRBD1 | TRBJ2-7 | few | 17 | TRBV27 | TGTGCCAGCAGTTTACGTCCCGGGACAGGGAAAACCTACGAGCAGTACTTC | CASSLRPGTGKTYEQYF
. | TRBJ2-5 | . | 12 | TRBV12-3/TRBV12-4 | TGTGCCAGCGCCATTCATGAAGAGACCCAGTACTTC | CASAIHEETQYF
. | TRBJ1-1 | . | 12 | TRBV29-1 | TGCAGCGTTGAGCTAGGGAGGTCGGAGGCTTTCTTT | CSVELGRSEAFF
. | TRBJ2-3 | . | 14 | TRBV5-1 | TGCGCCAGCAGCTTTGGGACTCCCACAGATACGCAGTATTTT | CASSFGTPTDTQYF
TRBD1 | TRBJ2-5 | few | 15 | TRBV2 | TGTGCCAGCAGTAAACTCGGGACAGGGGCGGAGACCCAGTACTTC | CASSKLGTGAETQYF
. | TRBJ1-2 | . | 15 | TRBV4-1 | TGCGCCAGCAGCCAGGGGGATCTCCCTAACTATGGCTACACCTTC | CASSQGDLPNYGYTF
. | TRBJ2-7 | . | 13 | TRBV27 | TGTGCCAGCAGTTTATCCCCCTTCTACGAGCAGTACTTC | CASSLSPFYEQYF
. | TRBJ2-1 | few | 14 | TRBV7-3 | TGTGCCAGCACCGAACAGGGGGGGAGGAATGAGCAGTTCTTC | CASTEQGGRNEQFF